A selection of T cell receptor beta chains follows, all from one sample in a study of shared clonotypes between healthy human individuals. The assay was immunoSEQ multiplex PCR, and TCRdb's table has in-frame clones only and misses some. This table has approximately 2.5 million clones, around 94% appearing once. The sample comprised naive CD4+ T cells sorted from blood. These receptors all stem from a man aged 18 to 30 in good health. Both conserved end residues are part of each CDR3. D genes are given only for firm matches. Not all rows give a size; the values are once, few, many and, for expanded clones, a class.

v_gene,j_gene,d_gene,abundance,CDR3aa,CDR3nt
TRBV7-2,TRBJ2-5,-,-,CASSLVSYLGRETQYF,TGTGCCAGCAGCTTAGTTTCGTACCTTGGGCGGGAGACCCAGTACTTC
TRBV10-1,TRBJ2-5,TRBD2,once,CASSPSGGYQETQYF,TGCGCCAGCAGCCCTAGCGGGGGGTACCAAGAGACCCAGTACTTC
TRBV6-5,TRBJ2-3,TRBD2,-,CASREGGRSTDTQYF,TGTGCCAGCAGAGAGGGAGGGCGTAGCACAGATACGCAGTATTTT
TRBV2,TRBJ1-6,-,-,CASSASHGDNSPLHF,TGTGCCAGCAGTGCGTCTCACGGAGATAATTCACCCCTCCACTTT
TRBV12-5,TRBJ1-2,TRBD1,-,CASAPGQGWGYTF,TGTGCTAGTGCCCCGGGACAGGGTTGGGGCTACACCTTC
TRBV29-1,TRBJ2-3,-,-,CSVEVTSGGPDTQYF,TGCAGCGTTGAAGTAACGTCGGGGGGCCCAGATACGCAGTATTTT
TRBV30,TRBJ2-3,-,-,CAWLRPVGTQYF,TGTGCCTGGTTACGTCCCGTTGGTACGCAGTATTTT
TRBV5-1,TRBJ1-1,-,-,CASTVGGKGTEAFF,TGCGCCAGCACTGTGGGGGGAAAGGGGACTGAAGCTTTCTTT
TRBV5-4,TRBJ2-4,TRBD1,-,CASSGKDRFGKNIQYF,TGTGCCAGCAGCGGGAAGGACAGGTTCGGCAAAAACATTCAGTACTTC
TRBV2,TRBJ1-6,-,-,CASSAETVKSPLHF,TGTGCCAGCAGTGCCGAGACAGTAAAATCACCCCTCCACTTT
TRBV4-1,TRBJ1-2,TRBD1,once,CASSPHYPDREYGYGYTF,TGCGCCAGCAGCCCTCACTACCCGGACAGGGAGTATGGCTATGGCTACACCTTC
TRBV5-1,TRBJ2-3,-,-,CASSLAGGDTQYF,TGCGCCAGCAGCTTGGCTGGGGGAGATACGCAGTATTTT
TRBV4-3,TRBJ1-4,-,-,CASSQDREKLFF,TGCGCCAGCAGCCAAGATCGGGAAAAACTGTTTTTT
TRBV2,TRBJ2-3,-,-,CASSELVDTQYF,TGTGCCAGCAGTGAATTGGTAGATACGCAGTATTTT
TRBV14,TRBJ2-7,-,-,CASSLTLGSEQYF,TGTGCCAGCAGCCTCACACTGGGTAGCGAGCAGTACTTC
TRBV2,TRBJ1-3,TRBD1,-,CARRRQGVSGNTIYF,TGTGCCCGCAGGCGACAGGGGGTCTCTGGAAACACCATATATTTT
TRBV10-3,TRBJ1-2,TRBD1,-,CAISRAGGSFDYGYTF,TGTGCCATCAGCCGAGCAGGGGGCTCATTTGACTATGGCTACACCTTC
TRBV6-5,TRBJ1-4,TRBD1,-,CASSPRTGASEKLFF,TGTGCCAGCAGTCCCCGGACAGGGGCGAGTGAAAAACTGTTTTTT
TRBV11-2,TRBJ2-7,TRBD1,-,CASSRRQGAHEQYF,TGTGCCAGCAGCCGAAGACAGGGGGCACACGAGCAGTACTTC
TRBV19,TRBJ2-5,-,-,CASSIDPDSPETQYF,TGTGCCAGTAGTATAGATCCGGACAGCCCAGAGACCCAGTACTTC
TRBV6-1,TRBJ2-1,-,-,CAAGRDWSLEQFF,TGCGCAGCCGGACGGGATTGGAGTTTAGAGCAGTTCTTC
TRBV10-3,TRBJ2-7,TRBD1,-,CAIRDRDLGGEQYF,TGTGCCATCAGGGACAGGGACCTTGGCGGCGAGCAGTACTTC
TRBV5-4,TRBJ1-2,-,-,CASSLMGNYGYTF,TGTGCCAGCAGCTTAATGGGGAACTATGGCTACACCTTC
TRBV21-1,TRBJ2-2,-,-,CASSKGTNPGELFF,TGTGCCAGCAGCAAAGGGACTAATCCCGGGGAGCTGTTTTTT
TRBV15,TRBJ2-7,-,-,CATSSGQGISYEQYF,TGTGCCACCAGCAGTGGGCAGGGGATAAGCTACGAGCAGTACTTC
TRBV19,TRBJ1-2,-,-,CASSIAAGEGYTF,TGTGCCAGTAGTATAGCGGCAGGCGAGGGCTACACCTTC
TRBV6-6,TRBJ2-1,-,-,CASSWRGQGEQFF,TGTGCCAGCAGTTGGCGGGGTCAGGGTGAGCAGTTCTTC
TRBV6-6,TRBJ1-4,-,-,CASRPPMEKLFF,TGTGCCAGCAGGCCTCCAATGGAAAAACTGTTTTTT
TRBV30,TRBJ2-1,-,-,CAWSVGGTRSEQFF,TGTGCCTGGAGTGTAGGAGGGACTCGTAGTGAGCAGTTCTTC